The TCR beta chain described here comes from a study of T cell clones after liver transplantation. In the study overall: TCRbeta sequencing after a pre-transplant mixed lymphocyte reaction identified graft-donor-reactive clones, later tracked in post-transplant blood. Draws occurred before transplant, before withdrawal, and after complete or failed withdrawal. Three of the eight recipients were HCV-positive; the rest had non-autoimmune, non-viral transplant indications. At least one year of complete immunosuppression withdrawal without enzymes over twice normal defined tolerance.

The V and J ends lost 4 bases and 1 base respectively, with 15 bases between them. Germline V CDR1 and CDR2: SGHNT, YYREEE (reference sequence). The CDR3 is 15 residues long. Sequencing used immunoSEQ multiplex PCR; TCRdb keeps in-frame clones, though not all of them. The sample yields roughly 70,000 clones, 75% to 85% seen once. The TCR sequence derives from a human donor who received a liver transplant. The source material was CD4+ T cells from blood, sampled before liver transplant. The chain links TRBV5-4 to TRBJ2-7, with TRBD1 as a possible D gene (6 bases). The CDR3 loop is CASSPLRDKSYEQYF. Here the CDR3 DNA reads TGTGCCAGCAGCCCACTCCGGGACAAGTCCTACGAGCAGTACTTC.